A single sample is the source of the 21 T cell receptor beta chains below, sequenced in a study of T-cell reconstitution after alpha-beta-depleted transplantation in children. Unique molecular identifiers were incorporated into the prepared TCRbeta library. TCRdb passed the PCR reads through MiXCR, listing each CDR3 protein once. The sample gives just under 350,000 distinct CDR3 sequences, roughly 16% of which show up once; around two fifths is in the top ten. The sequenced sample was PBMCs, mostly from graft donor cells, obtained 360 days after TCRalphabeta/CD19-depleted stem cell transplant. These receptors came from a male patient between 2 and 10 years old who had a stem cell transplant for acute lymphoblastic leukemia, so the T cells may come from the graft donor.

About this clonotype itself: A read error may account for a junction end that differs from germline. This chain links TRBV20-1 with TRBJ2-3; 8 nucleotides line up with TRBD2. This CDR3 comprises 13 residues. Germline V lookup: CDR1 DFQATT, CDR2 SNEGSKA (reference sequence). CDR3: CSGRAGDADTQYF. CDR3 in DNA: TGCAGTGGTAGAGCGGGAGACGCAGATACGCAGTATTTT.

There are a few counts of this clonotype. The V gene is TRBV10-3, the J gene TRBJ2-7; D might be TRBD2 (5 bases). CDR1 and CDR2 from the germline V gene are ENHRY and SYGVKD. V was clipped by 6 bases and J by 6 bases, with 15 bases between them. This CDR3 spans 13 amino acids. The CDR3 coding sequence is TGTGCCATCAGCCTAACTATTGGGAGCGAGCAGTACTTC. This sequence encodes CAISLTIGSEQYF.

The CDR3 sequence: CASSTGTPPSAKNIQYF. The CDR3 bases are TGTGCCAGCAGCACCGGGACTCCCCCCTCGGCCAAAAACATTCAGTACTTC. J is TRBJ2-4 and V is TRBV6-2 or TRBV6-3, with D possibly being TRBD2 (6 bases). V lost 6 bases and J lost 1, with 19 bases in between. This CDR3 has 17 amino acids. The germline gives CDR1 MNHEY, CDR2 SVGEGT.

The chain recombines TRBV4-2 with TRBJ2-4; tentatively, D is TRBD1 or TRBD2 (5 bases each). CDR3 length: 15 residues. V dropped 0 bases and J dropped 1 base, with 7 bases sitting between them. CDR1 is LGHNA and CDR2 is YNFKEQ in the germline V gene. The CDR3: CASSQDWGAKNIQYF. The CDR3 DNA reads TGTGCCAGCAGCCAAGATTGGGGGGCCAAAAACATTCAGTACTTC.

The chain couples TRBV12-3 or TRBV12-4 to TRBJ2-1; TRBD2 matches 7 bases. The V segment lost 3 bases and the J segment 1 base; nucleotides outside the gene matches: 9. This CDR3 is built from 17 residues. DNA for the CDR3: TGTGCCAGCAGTTTTTCCCTAGCGGTCCTATCCTACAATGAGCAGTTCTTC. Translating gives CASSFSLAVLSYNEQFF.

The J gene is TRBJ1-2, the V gene TRBV4-1, with D possibly matching TRBD1 (5 bases). The CDR3 is made up of 14 amino acids. CDR1 is MGHRA, CDR2 YSYEKL, per germline. V was clipped by 0 bases and J by 2 bases, with 7 bases between them. The CDR3 region has the DNA TGCGCCAGCAGCCAAGATAGGGGAAACTATGGCTACACCTTC. Its protein is CASSQDRGNYGYTF.

The chain links TRBV7-2 to TRBJ2-1; TRBD2 matches at 13 bases. The germline V gene encodes CDR1 SGHTA and CDR2 FQGNSA. The CDR3 has 17 residues. Trimming removed 3 bases from V and 3 bases from J; junction bases left unmatched: 5. This chain's CDR3 is CASSLGGTSGIYNEQFF. CDR3 coding DNA: TGTGCCAGCAGCTTGGGGGGGACTAGCGGGATCTACAATGAGCAGTTCTTC.

This chain uses TRBV11-2 with TRBJ2-1, with a weak D call TRBD2 (6 bases). Trimming took off 0 bases at V and 3 bases at J, with 21 bases between the two ends. This CDR3 is built from 19 residues. Germline V gene data show CDR1 as SGHAT and CDR2 as FQNNGV. The chain's CDR3 is CASSLEGMGGAGLYNEQFF. The CDR3 DNA is TGTGCCAGCAGCTTAGAAGGAATGGGAGGAGCGGGCCTCTACAATGAGCAGTTCTTC.

In this sample, this clonotype turned up a few times. CDR3 sequence: CASSSPGLANNEQFF. The CDR3 nucleotides are TGTGCCAGCAGCTCTCCGGGACTAGCGAACAATGAGCAGTTCTTC. The V and J genes are TRBV11-2 and TRBJ2-1, with TRBD2 matching 10 bases. This CDR3 has 15 amino acids. From germline, CDR1 is SGHAT and CDR2 FQNNGV. V dropped 4 bases and J dropped 5; count of bases not matched to a gene: 5.

This clonotype showed up many times. The chain joins TRBV12-3 or TRBV12-4 to TRBJ2-3; 9 nucleotides match TRBD2. The V gene end was trimmed by 7 bases and the J gene end by 2 bases; junction bases not matched to a gene: 13. The CDR3 extends over 17 amino acids. The CDR3 bases are TGTGCCAGCAATCCTTTAGCGGGAGATCTCCCCACAGATACGCAGTATTTT. Translated: CASNPLAGDLPTDTQYF.

This chain uses TRBV7-3 with TRBJ2-1; 8 bases are shared with TRBD2. The CDR3 loop spans 14 amino acids. The germline CDR1 and CDR2 sequences are SGHTA and FQGTGA. The ends lost 5 bases at V and 8 bases at J; junction bases unmatched: 8. CDR3 bases: TGTGCCAGCAGCGTAGGACTAGCACGCTATGAGCAGTTCTTC. This codes for CASSVGLARYEQFF.

This clonotype turned up a few times. The chain combines TRBV25-1 with TRBJ2-5; no clear D. Trimming left V 8 bases short and J 1 base short, with 8 bases between. CDR1 and CDR2 (germline): MGHDK, SYGVNS. CDR3 length: 12 residues. The CDR3: CASQATQETQYF. CDR3 bases: TGTGCCAGCCAAGCCACCCAAGAGACCCAGTACTTC.

This clonotype was seen only a few times. This chain links TRBV7-2 with TRBJ1-4; 11 nucleotides match TRBD1. The CDR3 loop spans 15 amino acids. V lost 1 base to trimming and J lost 11 bases; unmatched junction nucleotides: 6. Germline V CDR1 and CDR2: SGHTA, FQGNSA. CDR3 protein: CASSLVGTGGKKLFF. DNA for the CDR3: TGTGCCAGCAGCTTAGTAGGGACAGGGGGGAAGAAACTGTTTTTT.

This clonotype was counted ten times or more. The chain's CDR3 is CASSTAAPGGYEQYF. For the CDR3, the DNA is TGTGCCAGCAGCACAGCGGCCCCCGGTGGCTACGAGCAGTACTTC. The chain uses TRBV7-9 and TRBJ2-7; a possible D gene is TRBD2 (5 bases). This CDR3 spans 15 amino acids. V gave up 5 bases and J gave up 3 bases, with 17 bases separating them. From germline, CDR1 is SEHNR and CDR2 FQNEAQ (reference sequence).

The chain couples TRBV27 to TRBJ1-1, with D tentatively TRBD1 (6 bases). V was clipped by 7 bases and J by 4 bases, with 16 bases between them. This CDR3 region has 14 residues. Germline V gives CDR1 MNHEY, CDR2 SMNVEV (reference sequence). For the CDR3, the DNA is TGTGCCAGCACCAACTTAGGGGGGGGCACTGAAGCTTTCTTT. Encoded protein: CASTNLGGGTEAFF.

This chain joins TRBV6-5 and TRBJ2-5; the D is unclear. The germline V gene encodes CDR1 MNHEY and CDR2 SVGAGI. This CDR3 has 14 residues. Deletions cut 0 bases from V and 5 bases from J, with 10 bases between. The CDR3 loop reads CASSYSTLKETQYF. DNA for the CDR3: TGTGCCAGCAGTTACTCGACCTTGAAGGAGACCCAGTACTTC.

The genes are TRBV4-3 and TRBJ2-3; 10 positions agree with TRBD2. The V gene's germline CDR1 is LGHNA and CDR2 YSLEER. This CDR3 contains 15 residues. V shed 0 bases and J 6 bases; nucleotides not matched to a gene: 3. Here the CDR3 reads CASSQEEREGDTQYF. CDR3 nucleotides: TGCGCCAGCAGCCAAGAGGAGCGGGAGGGTGATACGCAGTATTTT.

The rearrangement joins TRBV5-1 to TRBJ2-5; D is uncertain. This CDR3 has 13 amino acids. Trimming took 6 bases from V and 0 from J, leaving 9 bases between them. In germline, CDR1 is SGHRS, CDR2 YFSETQ. This CDR3 reads CASKKDNQETQYF. The CDR3 DNA is TGCGCCAGCAAGAAGGATAACCAAGAGACCCAGTACTTC.

This clonotype occurred many times. This chain uses TRBV5-1 with TRBJ2-3; D gene unclear. CDR1 SGHRS and CDR2 YFSETQ come from the germline V gene. The CDR3 length is 12 residues. With 1 base removed from V and 6 bases from J, the gap between germline ends came to 6 bases. CDR3 region: CASSLSLDTQYF. The DNA of the CDR3 is TGCGCCAGCAGCTTGTCGTTGGATACGCAGTATTTT.

Only a few counts were recorded for this clonotype. This sequence joins TRBV5-4 and TRBJ2-3; TRBD2 matches 9 bases. Germline loops: CDR1 SGHNT, CDR2 YYREEE (reference sequence). The CDR3 runs to 16 residues. The V segment lost 2 bases and the J segment 0 bases; nucleotides outside the gene matches: 4. CDR3 in DNA: TGTGCCAGCAGCTTCGGCGGGAGGGCGAGCACAGATACGCAGTATTTT. This gives the protein CASSFGGRASTDTQYF. Variable domain in full (rest from reference TRBV5-4 and TRBJ2-3): ETGVTQSPTHLIKTRGQQVTLRCSSQSGHNTVSWYQQALGQGPQFIFQYYREEENGRGNFPPRFSGLQFPNYSSELNVNALELDDSALYLCASSFGGRASTDTQYFGPGTRLTVL.

This clonotype has at least ten counts. This sequence joins TRBV6-5 and TRBJ1-1; tentatively, D is TRBD1 (5 bases). V lost 2 bases and J 0 bases, leaving 10 bases between the germline ends. The CDR3 runs 15 residues. Germline-derived CDR1 and CDR2 are MNHEY and SVGAGI. The CDR3 spells CASSYDSRMNTEAFF. As DNA, the CDR3 is TGTGCCAGCAGTTACGACAGTCGGATGAACACTGAAGCTTTCTTT.